This T cell receptor beta chain was recovered during a study of metastatic and nonmetastatic thyroid tumors. The overall study: Across blood and tumor or nodule tissue, repertoires from malignant and benign thyroid patients were compared with one another. General observations from the study: Versus benign nodules, malignant thyroid tumors reportedly had significantly higher TCR beta diversity, in blood and tumor.

As regards this clone: The antigen is undetermined.

Nobody among the patients had been given any treatment before thyroid surgery. With MiXCR, TCRdb reprocessed the PCR reads. The table includes roughly 34,000 clones, 35% detected once. The CDR3 contains 14 residues. V lost 0 bases to trimming and J lost 8 bases; unmatched junction nucleotides: 2. Germline lookup yields CDR1 GTSNPN and CDR2 SVGIG (reference sequence). This TCR derives from a female donor with papillary thyroid cancer or a benign thyroid nodule (not recorded which). Some clones in this sample may be carry-over from other donors' samples. Input material: tumor tissue. This chain uses TRBV30 with TRBJ2-1; TRBD2 matches 12 bases. Written as DNA, the CDR3 is TGTGCCTGGAGTGTGGGACTAGCGGGCGATGAGCAGTTCTTC. This encodes CAWSVGLAGDEQFF.